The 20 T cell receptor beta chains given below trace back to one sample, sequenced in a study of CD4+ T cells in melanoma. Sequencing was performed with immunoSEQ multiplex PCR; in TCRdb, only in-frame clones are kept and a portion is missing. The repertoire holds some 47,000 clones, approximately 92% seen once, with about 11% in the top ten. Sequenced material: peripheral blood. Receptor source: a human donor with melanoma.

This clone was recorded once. Here the CDR3 DNA reads TGTGCCAGCAGTTTATACAGGGGGGTGAGGGCAGGGGCAAGATCACCCCTCCACTTT. Amino acids: CASSLYRGVRAGARSPLHF. The chain has TRBV27 and TRBJ1-6, with TRBD1 matching over 8 bases. The CDR3 loop spans 19 amino acids. V lost 1 base and J lost 10; bases outside the gene matches: 18. Germline V CDR1 and CDR2: MNHEY, SMNVEV (reference sequence).

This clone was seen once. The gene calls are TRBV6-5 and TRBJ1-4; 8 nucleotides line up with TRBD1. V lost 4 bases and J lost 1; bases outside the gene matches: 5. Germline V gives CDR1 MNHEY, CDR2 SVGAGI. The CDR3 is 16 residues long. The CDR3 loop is CASSSIGQGTNEKLFF. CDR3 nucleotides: TGTGCCAGCAGTTCCATAGGACAGGGAACTAATGAAAAACTGTTTTTT.

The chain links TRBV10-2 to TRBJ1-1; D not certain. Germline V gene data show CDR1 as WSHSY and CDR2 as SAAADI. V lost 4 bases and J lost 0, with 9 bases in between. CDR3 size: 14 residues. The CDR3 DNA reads TGCGCCAGCAGTGCGCGGGTTATGAACACTGAAGCTTTCTTT. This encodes CASSARVMNTEAFF.

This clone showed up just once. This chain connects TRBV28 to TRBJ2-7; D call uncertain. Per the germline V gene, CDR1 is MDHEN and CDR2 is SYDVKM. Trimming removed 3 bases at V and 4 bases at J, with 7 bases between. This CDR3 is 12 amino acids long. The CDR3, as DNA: TGTGCCAGCAGTTTCACAGTATACGAGCAGTACTTC. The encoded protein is CASSFTVYEQYF.

The CDR3 region has the DNA TGTGCCAGCAGCCTATGGGCCCGAATTAACTATGGCTACACCTTC. This encodes CASSLWARINYGYTF. The rearrangement links TRBV5-6 to TRBJ1-2; D is ambiguous. The CDR3 length is 15 residues. CDR1 is SGHDT, CDR2 YYEEEE, per germline. The V end was cut by 4 bases, the J end by 1 base, with 14 bases between.

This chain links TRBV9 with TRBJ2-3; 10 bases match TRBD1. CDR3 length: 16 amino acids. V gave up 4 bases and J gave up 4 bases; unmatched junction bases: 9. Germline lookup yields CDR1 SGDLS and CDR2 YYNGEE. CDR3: CASSTGQGDSADTQYF. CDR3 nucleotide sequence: TGTGCCAGCAGCACAGGACAGGGGGATTCTGCAGATACGCAGTATTTT.

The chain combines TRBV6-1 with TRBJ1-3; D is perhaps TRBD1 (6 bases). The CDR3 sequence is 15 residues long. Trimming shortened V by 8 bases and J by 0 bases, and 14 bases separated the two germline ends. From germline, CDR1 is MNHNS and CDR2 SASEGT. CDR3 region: CASRLGHYSGNTIYF. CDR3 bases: TGTGCCAGCCGCCTGGGACATTACTCTGGAAACACCATATATTTT.

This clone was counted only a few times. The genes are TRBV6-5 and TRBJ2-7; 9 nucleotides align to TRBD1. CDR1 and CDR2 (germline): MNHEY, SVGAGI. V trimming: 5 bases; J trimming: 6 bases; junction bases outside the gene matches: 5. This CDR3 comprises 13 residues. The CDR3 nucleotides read TGTGCCAGCAGTACCAAGGGACAGGGCGAGCAGTACTTC. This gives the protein CASSTKGQGEQYF.

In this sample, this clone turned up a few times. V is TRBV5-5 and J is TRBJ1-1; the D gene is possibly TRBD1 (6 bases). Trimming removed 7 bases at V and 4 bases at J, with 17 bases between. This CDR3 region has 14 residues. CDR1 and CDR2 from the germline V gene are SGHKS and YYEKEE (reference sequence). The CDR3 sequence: CASRGGAIGTEAFF. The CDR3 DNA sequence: TGTGCCAGCCGCGGGGGGGCGATCGGCACTGAAGCTTTCTTT.

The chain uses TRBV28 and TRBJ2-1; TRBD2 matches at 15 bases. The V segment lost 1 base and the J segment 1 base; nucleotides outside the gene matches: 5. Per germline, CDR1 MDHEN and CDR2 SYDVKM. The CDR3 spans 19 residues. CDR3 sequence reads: CASSLSVGTSGGSYNEQFF. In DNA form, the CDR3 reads TGTGCCAGCAGTTTATCTGTAGGGACTAGCGGGGGGTCCTACAATGAGCAGTTCTTC.

In DNA form, the CDR3 reads TGTGCCAACACAATGGGGGGCGCGGCTGGCTACACCTTC. Translation: CANTMGGAAGYTF. This chain uses TRBV7-5 with TRBJ1-2. TRBV7-5 corresponds to a pseudogene. The CDR3 length is 13 residues.

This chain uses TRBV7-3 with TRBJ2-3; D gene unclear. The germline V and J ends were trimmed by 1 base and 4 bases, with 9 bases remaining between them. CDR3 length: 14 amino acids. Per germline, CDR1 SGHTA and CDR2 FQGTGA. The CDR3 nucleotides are TGTGCCAGCAGCTTAAAGGCCCGGGCAGATACGCAGTATTTT. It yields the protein CASSLKARADTQYF. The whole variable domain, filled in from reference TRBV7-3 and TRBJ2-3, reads GAGVSQTPSNKVTEKGKYVELRCDPISGHTALYWYRQSLGQGPEFLIYFQGTGAADDSGLPNDRFFAVRPEGSVSTLKIQRTERGDSAVYLCASSLKARADTQYFGPGTRLTVL.

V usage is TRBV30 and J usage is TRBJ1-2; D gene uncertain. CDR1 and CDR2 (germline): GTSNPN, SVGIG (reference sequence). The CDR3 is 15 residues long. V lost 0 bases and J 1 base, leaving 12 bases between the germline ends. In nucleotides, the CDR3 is TGTGCCTGGAGTGTAGGTCTCGGGGTTAACTATGGCTACACCTTC. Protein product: CAWSVGLGVNYGYTF.

CDR3 nucleotides: TGTGCCAGCAGCGTAGGGGTTAACGATCAAGAGACCCAGTACTTC. The encoded protein is CASSVGVNDQETQYF. The J gene is TRBJ2-5, the V gene TRBV9; D not certain. Deletions cut 0 bases from V and 2 bases from J, with 11 bases between. Germline V gene lookup returns CDR1 SGDLS and CDR2 YYNGEE. CDR3 length: 15 residues.

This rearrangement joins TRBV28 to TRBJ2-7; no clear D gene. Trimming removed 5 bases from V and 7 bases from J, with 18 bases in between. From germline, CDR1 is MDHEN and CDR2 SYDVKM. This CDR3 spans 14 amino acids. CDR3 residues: CASSPSTDPREQYF. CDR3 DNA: TGTGCCAGCAGTCCTTCGACGGACCCTAGGGAGCAGTACTTC.

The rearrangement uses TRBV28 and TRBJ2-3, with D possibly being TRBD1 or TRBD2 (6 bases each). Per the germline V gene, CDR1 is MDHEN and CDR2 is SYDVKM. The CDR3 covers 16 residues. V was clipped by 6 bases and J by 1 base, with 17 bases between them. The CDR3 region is CASRPLGGLGTDTQYF. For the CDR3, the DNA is TGTGCCAGCAGACCCCTGGGGGGCCTCGGCACAGATACGCAGTATTTT. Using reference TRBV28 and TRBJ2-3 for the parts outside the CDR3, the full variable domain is DVKVTQSSRYLVKRTGEKVFLECVQDMDHENMFWYRQDPGLGLRLIYFSYDVKMKEKGDIPEGYSVSREKKERFSLILESASTNQTSMYLCASRPLGGLGTDTQYFGPGTRLTVL.

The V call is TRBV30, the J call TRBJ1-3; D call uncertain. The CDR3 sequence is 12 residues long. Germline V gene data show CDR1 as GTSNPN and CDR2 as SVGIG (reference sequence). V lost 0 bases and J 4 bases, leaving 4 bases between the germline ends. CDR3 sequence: CAWSVVGNTIYF. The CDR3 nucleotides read TGTGCCTGGAGTGTTGTCGGAAACACCATATATTTT.

CDR3 residues: CASSSTGGEGNQPQHF. DNA for the CDR3: TGTGCCAGCAGTTCGACAGGGGGCGAAGGCAATCAGCCCCAGCATTTT. The chain uses TRBV28 and TRBJ1-5; 10 nucleotides match TRBD1. The CDR3 has 16 amino acids. The V segment lost 4 bases and the J segment 2 bases; nucleotides outside the gene matches: 5. Germline assignment: CDR1 MDHEN and CDR2 SYDVKM.

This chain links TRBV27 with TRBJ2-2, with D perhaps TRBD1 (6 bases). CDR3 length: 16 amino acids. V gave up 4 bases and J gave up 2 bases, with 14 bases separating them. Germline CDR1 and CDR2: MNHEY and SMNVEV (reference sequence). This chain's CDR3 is CASSSHGQFNTGELFF. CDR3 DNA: TGTGCCAGCAGTTCGCATGGACAGTTTAACACCGGGGAGCTGTTTTTT.

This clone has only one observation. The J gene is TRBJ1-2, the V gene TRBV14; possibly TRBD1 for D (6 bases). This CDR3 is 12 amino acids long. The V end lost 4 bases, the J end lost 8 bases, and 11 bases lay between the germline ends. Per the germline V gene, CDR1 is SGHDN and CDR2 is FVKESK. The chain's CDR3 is CASSRGARGYTF. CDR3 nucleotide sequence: TGTGCCAGCAGCCGGGGGGCGCGGGGCTACACCTTC.